This T cell receptor beta chain came from a study of blood T cell repertoires in COVID-19. Study-level background: COVID-19 samples collected from the United States, Italy and Spain covered acute and convalescent phases. From T cells, B-cell-depleted T cells, or PBMCs came the material, which was cDNA or gDNA.

In the source study's methods: Using reference gene primer amplification, nucleated cell counts were estimated. Assay used: immunoSEQ multiplex PCR; TCRdb lists only in-frame clones, some missing. V and J calls and clone size are copied from that table; D and trimming were computed from the DNA. The sample consists of around 150,000 clones, roughly 80% of them appearing once. The source material was peripheral blood. This TCR was sampled from a man between 70 and 80 years old with acute or convalescent COVID-19.

CDR3 in DNA: TGCGCCAGCAGCTCCCAGGGGGCAAGGGAAAAACTGTTTTTT. This codes for CASSSQGAREKLFF. The rearrangement joins TRBV5-1 to TRBJ1-4; 8 bases line up with TRBD1. The V segment lost 3 bases and the J segment 8 bases; nucleotides outside the gene matches: 6. Germline loops: CDR1 SGHRS, CDR2 YFSETQ. The CDR3 covers 14 residues.